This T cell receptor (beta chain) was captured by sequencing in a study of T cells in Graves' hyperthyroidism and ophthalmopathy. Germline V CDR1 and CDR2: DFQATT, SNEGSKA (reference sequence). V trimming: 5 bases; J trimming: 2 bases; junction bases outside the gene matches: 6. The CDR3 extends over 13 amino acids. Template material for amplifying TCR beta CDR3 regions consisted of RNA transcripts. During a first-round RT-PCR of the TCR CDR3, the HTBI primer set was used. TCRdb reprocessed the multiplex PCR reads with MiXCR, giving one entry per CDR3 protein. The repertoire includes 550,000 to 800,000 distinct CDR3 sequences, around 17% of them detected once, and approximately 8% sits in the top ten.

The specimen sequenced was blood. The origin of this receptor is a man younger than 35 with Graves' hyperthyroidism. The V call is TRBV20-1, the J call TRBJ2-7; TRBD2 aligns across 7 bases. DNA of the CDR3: TGCAGTGCTCCTAGCGGCCCTGCCTACGAGCAGTACTTC. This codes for CSAPSGPAYEQYF.